This record looks at one TCR beta chain sequence and its context. V gave up 8 bases and J gave up 4 bases; unmatched junction bases: 4. This CDR3 has 13 residues. Germline V CDR1 and CDR2: MDHEN, SYDVKM. The data are from a study of shared clonotypes between healthy human individuals. Here immunoSEQ multiplex PCR was the method, and the copy in TCRdb shows in-frame clones only, minus some. The sample consists of some 1 million clones, about 75% of them appearing once. The material sequenced was memory CD4+ T cells sorted from blood. Subset described: CD45RA-negative fraction. The TCR sequence derives from a man aged 18 to 30 in good health. The chain employs TRBV28 and TRBJ2-7, with 11 nucleotides matching TRBD1. CDR3 amino acids: CASWTGGAYEQYF. The CDR3 DNA sequence: TGTGCCAGCTGGACAGGGGGCGCGTACGAGCAGTACTTC.